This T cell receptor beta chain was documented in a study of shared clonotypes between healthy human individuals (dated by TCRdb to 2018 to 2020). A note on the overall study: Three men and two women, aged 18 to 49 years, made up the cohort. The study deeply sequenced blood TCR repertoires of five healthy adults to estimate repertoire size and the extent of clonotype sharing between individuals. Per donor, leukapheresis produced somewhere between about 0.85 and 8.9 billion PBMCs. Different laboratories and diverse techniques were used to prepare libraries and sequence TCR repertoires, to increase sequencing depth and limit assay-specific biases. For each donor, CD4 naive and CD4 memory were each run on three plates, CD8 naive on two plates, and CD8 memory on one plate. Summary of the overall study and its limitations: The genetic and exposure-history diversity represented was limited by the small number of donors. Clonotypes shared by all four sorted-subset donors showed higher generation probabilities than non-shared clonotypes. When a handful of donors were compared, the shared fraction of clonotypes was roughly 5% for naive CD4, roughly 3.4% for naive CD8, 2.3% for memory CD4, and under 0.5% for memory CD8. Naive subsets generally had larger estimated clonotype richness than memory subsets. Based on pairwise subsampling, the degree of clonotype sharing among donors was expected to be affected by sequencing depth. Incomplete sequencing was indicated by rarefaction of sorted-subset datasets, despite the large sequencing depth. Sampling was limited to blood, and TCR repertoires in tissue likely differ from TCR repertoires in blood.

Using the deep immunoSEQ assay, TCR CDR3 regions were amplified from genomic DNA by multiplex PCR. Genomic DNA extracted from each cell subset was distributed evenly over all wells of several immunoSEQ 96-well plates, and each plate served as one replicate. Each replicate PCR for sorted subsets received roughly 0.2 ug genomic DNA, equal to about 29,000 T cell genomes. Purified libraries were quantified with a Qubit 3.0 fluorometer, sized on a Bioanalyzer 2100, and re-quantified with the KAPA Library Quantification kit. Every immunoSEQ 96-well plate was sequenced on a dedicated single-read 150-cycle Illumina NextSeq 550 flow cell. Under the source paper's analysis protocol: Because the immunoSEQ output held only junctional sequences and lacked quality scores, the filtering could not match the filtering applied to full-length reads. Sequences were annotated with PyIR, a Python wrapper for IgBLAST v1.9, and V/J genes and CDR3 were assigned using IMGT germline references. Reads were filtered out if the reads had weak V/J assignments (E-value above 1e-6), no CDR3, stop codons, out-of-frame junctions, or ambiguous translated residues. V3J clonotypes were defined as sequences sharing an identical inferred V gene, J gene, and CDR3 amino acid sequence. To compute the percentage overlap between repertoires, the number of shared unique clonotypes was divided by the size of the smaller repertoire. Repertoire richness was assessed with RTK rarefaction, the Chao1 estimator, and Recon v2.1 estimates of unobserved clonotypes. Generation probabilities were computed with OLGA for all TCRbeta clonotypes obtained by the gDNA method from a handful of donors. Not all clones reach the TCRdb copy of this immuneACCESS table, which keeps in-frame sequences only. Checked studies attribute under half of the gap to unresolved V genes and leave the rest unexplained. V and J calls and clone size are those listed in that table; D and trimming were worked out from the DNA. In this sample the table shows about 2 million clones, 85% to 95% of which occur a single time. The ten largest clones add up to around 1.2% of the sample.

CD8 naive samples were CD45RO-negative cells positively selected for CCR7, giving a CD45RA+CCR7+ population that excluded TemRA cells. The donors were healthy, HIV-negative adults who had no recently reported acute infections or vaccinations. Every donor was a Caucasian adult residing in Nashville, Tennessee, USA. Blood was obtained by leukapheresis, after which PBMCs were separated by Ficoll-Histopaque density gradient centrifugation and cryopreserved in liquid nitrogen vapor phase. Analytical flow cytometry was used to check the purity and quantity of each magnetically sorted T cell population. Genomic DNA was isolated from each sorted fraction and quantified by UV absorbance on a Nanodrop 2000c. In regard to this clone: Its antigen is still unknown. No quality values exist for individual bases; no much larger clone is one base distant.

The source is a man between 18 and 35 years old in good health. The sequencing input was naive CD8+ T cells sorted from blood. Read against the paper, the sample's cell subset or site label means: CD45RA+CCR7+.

The DNA sequence follows: TGCGCCAGCAGCCAAGATGATAAGGCTAGCGCCTCCTACAATGAGCAGTTCTTC. It encodes CASSQDDKASASYNEQFF. The rearrangement combines TRBV4-3 with TRBJ2-1; the D gene is perhaps TRBD2, from 6 matching bases. Counted from cysteine to phenylalanine, this CDR3 has 18 amino acids. CDR3 DNA only is kept here, 54 bases in frame from base 1. In the germline V gene, CDR1 corresponds to LGHNA and CDR2 to YSLEER. V and J are truncated by 0 bases and 0 bases respectively, leaving an intervening sequence of 15 bases.